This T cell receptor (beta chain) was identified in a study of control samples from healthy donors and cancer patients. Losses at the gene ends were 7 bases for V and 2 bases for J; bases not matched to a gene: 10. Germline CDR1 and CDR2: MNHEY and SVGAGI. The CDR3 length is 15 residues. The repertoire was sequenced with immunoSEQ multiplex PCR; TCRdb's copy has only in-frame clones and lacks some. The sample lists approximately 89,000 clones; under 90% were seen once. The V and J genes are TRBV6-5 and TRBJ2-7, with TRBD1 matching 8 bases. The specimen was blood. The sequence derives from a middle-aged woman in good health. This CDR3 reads CASTGGQVSPYEQYF. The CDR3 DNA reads TGTGCCAGCACCGGGGGACAGGTGAGCCCCTACGAGCAGTACTTC.